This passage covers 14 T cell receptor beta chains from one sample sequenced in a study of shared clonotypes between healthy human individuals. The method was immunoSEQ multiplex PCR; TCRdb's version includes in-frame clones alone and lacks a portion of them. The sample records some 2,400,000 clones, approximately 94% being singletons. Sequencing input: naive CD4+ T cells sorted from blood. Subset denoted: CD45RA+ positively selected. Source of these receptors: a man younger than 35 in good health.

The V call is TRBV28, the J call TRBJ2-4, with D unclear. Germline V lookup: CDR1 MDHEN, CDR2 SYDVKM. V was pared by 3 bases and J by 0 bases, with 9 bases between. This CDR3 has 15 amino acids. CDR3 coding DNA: TGTGCCAGCAGTTTCAGTTCACTAGCCAAAAACATTCAGTACTTC. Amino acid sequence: CASSFSSLAKNIQYF. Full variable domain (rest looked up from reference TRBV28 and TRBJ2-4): DVKVTQSSRYLVKRTGEKVFLECVQDMDHENMFWYRQDPGLGLRLIYFSYDVKMKEKGDIPEGYSVSREKKERFSLILESASTNQTSMYLCASSFSSLAKNIQYFGAGTRLSVL.

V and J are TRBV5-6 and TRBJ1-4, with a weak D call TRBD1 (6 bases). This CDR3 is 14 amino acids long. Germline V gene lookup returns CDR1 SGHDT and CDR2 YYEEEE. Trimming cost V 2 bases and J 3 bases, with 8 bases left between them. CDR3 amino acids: CASSLQGANEKLFF. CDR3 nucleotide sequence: TGTGCCAGCAGCTTACAGGGAGCTAATGAAAAACTGTTTTTT. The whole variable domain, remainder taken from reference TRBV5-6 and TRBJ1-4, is DAGVTQSPTHLIKTRGQQVTLRCSPKSGHDTVSWYQQALGQGPQFIFQYYEEEERQRGNFPDRFSGHQFPNYSSELNVNALLLGDSALYLCASSLQGANEKLFFGSGTQLSVL.

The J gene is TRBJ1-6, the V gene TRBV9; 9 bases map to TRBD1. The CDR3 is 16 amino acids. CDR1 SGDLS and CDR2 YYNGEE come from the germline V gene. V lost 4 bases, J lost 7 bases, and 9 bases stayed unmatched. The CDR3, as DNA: TGTGCCAGCAGCCCGACCGGGACAGGGCAGAATTCACCCCTCCACTTT. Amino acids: CASSPTGTGQNSPLHF.

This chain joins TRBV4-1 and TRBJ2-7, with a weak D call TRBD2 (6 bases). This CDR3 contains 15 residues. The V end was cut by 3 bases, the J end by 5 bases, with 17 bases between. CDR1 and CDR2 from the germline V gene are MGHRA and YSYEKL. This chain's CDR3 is CASSHFGSGGNEQYF. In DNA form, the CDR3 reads TGCGCCAGCAGCCATTTCGGGAGTGGGGGGAACGAGCAGTACTTC.

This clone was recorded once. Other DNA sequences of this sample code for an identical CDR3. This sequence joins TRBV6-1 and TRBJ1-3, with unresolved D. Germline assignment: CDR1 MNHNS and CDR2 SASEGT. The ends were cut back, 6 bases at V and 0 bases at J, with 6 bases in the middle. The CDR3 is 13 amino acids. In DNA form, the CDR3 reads TGTGCCAGCAGACGGTCCTCTGGAAACACCATATATTTT. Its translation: CASRRSSGNTIYF.

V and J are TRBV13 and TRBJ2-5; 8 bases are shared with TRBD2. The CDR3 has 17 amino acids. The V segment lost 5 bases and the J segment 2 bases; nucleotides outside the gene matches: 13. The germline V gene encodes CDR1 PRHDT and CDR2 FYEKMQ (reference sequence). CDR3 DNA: TGTGCCAGCAGCGCAAACAAGACTAGCGCAGAACAAGAGACCCAGTACTTC. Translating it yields CASSANKTSAEQETQYF.

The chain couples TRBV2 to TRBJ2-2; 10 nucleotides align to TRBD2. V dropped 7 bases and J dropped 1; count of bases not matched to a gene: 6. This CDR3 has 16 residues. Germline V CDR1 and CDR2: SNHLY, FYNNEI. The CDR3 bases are TGTGCCAGCATTGAGGGACTAGCGATGAACACCGGGGAGCTGTTTTTT. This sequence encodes CASIEGLAMNTGELFF.

CDR3 DNA: TGTGCCAGCAGGCTTCCAGGGGGAGATACGCAGTATTTT. Its translation: CASRLPGGDTQYF. The chain couples TRBV6-5 to TRBJ2-3; 7 nucleotides line up with TRBD1. The germline CDR1 and CDR2 sequences are MNHEY and SVGAGI. J gave up 5 bases and V 6 bases, and 5 bases lay outside the gene matches. The CDR3 extends over 13 amino acids.

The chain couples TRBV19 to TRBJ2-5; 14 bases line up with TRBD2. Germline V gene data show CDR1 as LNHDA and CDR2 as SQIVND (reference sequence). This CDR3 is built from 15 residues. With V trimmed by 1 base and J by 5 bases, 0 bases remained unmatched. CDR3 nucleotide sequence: TGTGCCAGTAGTATAGGACTAGCGGGAGGGGAGACCCAGTACTTC. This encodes CASSIGLAGGETQYF.

Here the CDR3 reads CSVRGQGGDNEQFF. The CDR3 DNA is TGCAGCGTTAGAGGACAGGGGGGAGACAATGAGCAGTTCTTC. The chain combines TRBV29-1 with TRBJ2-1; 10 positions match TRBD1. There are 14 residues in the CDR3. V shed 5 bases and J 5 bases; nucleotides not matched to a gene: 6. Per the germline V gene, CDR1 is SQVTM and CDR2 is ANQGSEA.

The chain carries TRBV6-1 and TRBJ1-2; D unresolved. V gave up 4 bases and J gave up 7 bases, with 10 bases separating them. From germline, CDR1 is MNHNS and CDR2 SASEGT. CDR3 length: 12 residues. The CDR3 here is CASSAAGSGYTF. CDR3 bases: TGTGCCAGCAGTGCGGCGGGGAGTGGCTACACCTTC.

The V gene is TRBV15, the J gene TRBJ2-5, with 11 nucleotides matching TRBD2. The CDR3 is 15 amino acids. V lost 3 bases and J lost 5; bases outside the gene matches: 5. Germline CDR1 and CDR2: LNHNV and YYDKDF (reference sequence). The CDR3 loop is CATSSTSGSVETQYF. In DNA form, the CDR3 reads TGTGCCACCAGCAGTACTAGCGGGAGTGTGGAGACCCAGTACTTC.

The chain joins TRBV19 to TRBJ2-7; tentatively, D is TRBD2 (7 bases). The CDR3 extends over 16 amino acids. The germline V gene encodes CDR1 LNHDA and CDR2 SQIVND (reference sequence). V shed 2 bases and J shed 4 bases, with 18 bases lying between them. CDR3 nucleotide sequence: TGTGCCAGTAGTATACTGTCGGGCGGGGGCATGTACGAGCAGTACTTC. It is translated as CASSILSGGGMYEQYF.

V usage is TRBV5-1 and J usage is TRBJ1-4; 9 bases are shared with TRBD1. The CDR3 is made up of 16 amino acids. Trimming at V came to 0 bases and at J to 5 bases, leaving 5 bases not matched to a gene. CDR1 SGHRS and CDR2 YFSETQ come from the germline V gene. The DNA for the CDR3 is TGCGCCAGCAGCTTGGAAGGAGGGACAGGGAATGAAAAACTGTTTTTT. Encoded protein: CASSLEGGTGNEKLFF.